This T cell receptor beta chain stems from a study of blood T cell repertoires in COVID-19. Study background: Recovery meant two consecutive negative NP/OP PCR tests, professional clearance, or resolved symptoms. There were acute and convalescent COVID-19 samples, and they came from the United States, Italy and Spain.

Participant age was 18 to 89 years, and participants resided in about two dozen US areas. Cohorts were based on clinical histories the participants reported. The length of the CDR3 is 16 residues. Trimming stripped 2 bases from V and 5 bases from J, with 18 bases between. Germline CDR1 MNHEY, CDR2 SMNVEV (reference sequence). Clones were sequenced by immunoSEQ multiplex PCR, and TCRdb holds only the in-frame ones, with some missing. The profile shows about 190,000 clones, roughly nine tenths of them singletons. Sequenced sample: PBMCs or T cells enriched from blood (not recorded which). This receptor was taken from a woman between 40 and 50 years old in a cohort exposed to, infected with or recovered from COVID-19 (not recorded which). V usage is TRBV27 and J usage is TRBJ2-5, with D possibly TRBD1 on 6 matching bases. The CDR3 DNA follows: TGTGCCAGCAGTTTAGCACAGGGTGACCCCTGGGAGACCCAGTACTTC. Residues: CASSLAQGDPWETQYF.